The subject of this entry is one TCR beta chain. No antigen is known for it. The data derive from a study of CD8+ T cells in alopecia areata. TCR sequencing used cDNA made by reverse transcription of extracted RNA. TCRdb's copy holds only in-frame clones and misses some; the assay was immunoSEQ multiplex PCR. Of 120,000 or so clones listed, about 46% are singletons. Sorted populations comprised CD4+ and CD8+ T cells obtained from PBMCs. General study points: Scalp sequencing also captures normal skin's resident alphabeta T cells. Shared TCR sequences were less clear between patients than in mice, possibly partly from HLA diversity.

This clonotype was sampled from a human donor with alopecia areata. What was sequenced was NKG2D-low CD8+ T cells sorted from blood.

The DNA for the CDR3 is TGCAGCGTCACAGCCCCCGAAGCTTTCTTT. It encodes CSVTAPEAFF. This sequence joins TRBV29-1 and TRBJ1-1, with D unclear. Trimming took off 6 bases at V and 8 bases at J, with 10 bases between the two ends. The CDR3 spans 10 residues. CDR1 and CDR2 (germline): SQVTM, ANQGSEA.